One T cell receptor beta chain is described in this entry. This entry belongs to a study of T cell responses to AZD1222 COVID-19 vaccine. The table came from immunoSEQ multiplex PCR; TCRdb's copy has only in-frame clones and leaves some out. Of about 130,000 clones listed, 75% to 95% are singletons. V lost 3 bases, J lost 6 bases, and 3 bases stayed unmatched. CDR1 and CDR2 (germline): SGHTA, FQGTGA. The CDR3 contains 14 residues. The TCR was taken from an adult in good health. Sequenced material: peripheral blood, taken on day 0 of AZD1222 vaccination. The genes are TRBV7-3 and TRBJ2-1, with 9 nucleotides matching TRBD2. CDR3 DNA: TGTGCCAGCAGCTTGGCGGGGGGGACCAATGAGCAGTTCTTC. Its translation is CASSLAGGTNEQFF.